These 15 T cell receptor beta chains were all obtained from the same sample, sequenced in a study of Graves' ophthalmopathy and Graves' hyperthyroidism. Using RNA transcripts, the TCR beta CDR3 regions were amplified. First-round RT-PCR employed HTBI primers, with a second-round multiplex PCR after it. TCRdb re-called the multiplex PCR reads through MiXCR, storing one row per CDR3 protein. The sample includes approximately 500,000 distinct CDR3 sequences, roughly 14% seen only once; the top ten take 9.8%. Sequencing input: blood. The receptors were sampled from a woman in her twenties or thirties with Graves' ophthalmopathy.

This clonotype was detected ten times or more. V is TRBV24-1 and J is TRBJ2-5, with TRBD1 as a possible D gene (5 bases). Germline assignment: CDR1 KGHDR and CDR2 SFDVKD. Between the trimmed V and J ends, which lost 3 bases and 9 bases, there was a span of 16 bases. The CDR3 runs 14 residues. CDR3 DNA sequence: TGTGCCACCAGTGATCCAAGGACAACGTGGGCCCAGTACTTC. It is translated as CATSDPRTTWAQYF.

The chain recombines TRBV11-2 with TRBJ2-5; 7 nucleotides line up with TRBD1. The CDR3 totals 14 residues. The ends lost 2 bases at V and 4 bases at J; junction bases unmatched: 4. CDR1 is SGHAT and CDR2 is FQNNGV in the germline V gene. CDR3 amino acids: CASSLQGVRETQYF. CDR3 DNA: TGTGCCAGCAGCTTACAGGGGGTCCGAGAGACCCAGTACTTC.

This clonotype occurred many times. This chain joins TRBV12-3 or TRBV12-4 and TRBJ1-1; 10 bases line up with TRBD1. The V segment lost 4 bases and the J segment 7 bases; nucleotides outside the gene matches: 3. The CDR3 sequence is 13 residues long. The CDR3 nucleotides read TGTGCCAGCAGTTATGGGACAGGGGATGAAGCTTTCTTT. Residues: CASSYGTGDEAFF.

V is TRBV24-1 and J is TRBJ2-5; D unresolved. Per germline, CDR1 KGHDR and CDR2 SFDVKD. Between the trimmed V and J ends, which lost 4 bases and 0 bases, there was a span of 8 bases. This CDR3 is built from 14 residues. The CDR3 DNA follows: TGTGCCACCAGTGAAGGTCGAGACCAAGAGACCCAGTACTTC. It codes for CATSEGRDQETQYF.

This sequence joins TRBV11-2 and TRBJ2-2; D is ambiguous. CDR1 and CDR2 (germline): SGHAT, FQNNGV. The CDR3 spans 16 residues. Trimming removed 2 bases from V and 2 bases from J, with 12 bases in between. The CDR3 coding sequence is TGTGCCAGCAGCTTATTGGCTCCAACCAACACCGGGGAGCTGTTTTTT. This translates into CASSLLAPTNTGELFF.

This chain joins TRBV7-9 and TRBJ1-1; maybe TRBD1 (5 bases). The CDR3 runs 14 residues. Germline CDR1 and CDR2: SEHNR and FQNEAQ (reference sequence). V lost 5 bases and J 2 bases, leaving 12 bases between the germline ends. The CDR3 nucleotides read TGTGCCAGCAGCCGTGGGGGGAAAAACACTGAAGCTTTCTTT. Translated, it gives CASSRGGKNTEAFF.

There are many counts of this clonotype. The chain carries TRBV30 and TRBJ1-2; TRBD1 might be the D (5 bases). V dropped 1 base and J dropped 4 bases, with 10 bases sitting between them. Per germline, CDR1 GTSNPN and CDR2 SVGIG (reference sequence). The CDR3 extends over 13 amino acids. In nucleotides, the CDR3 is TGTGCCTGGAGTGGACGGACAAGCTATGGCTACACCTTC. Translated: CAWSGRTSYGYTF.

In this sample, this clonotype turned up a few times. The rearrangement joins TRBV19 to TRBJ1-5; TRBD1 agrees at 9 bases. Losses at the gene ends were 2 bases for V and 9 bases for J; bases not matched to a gene: 17. From germline, CDR1 is LNHDA and CDR2 SQIVND (reference sequence). The CDR3 runs 18 residues. The CDR3, as DNA: TGTGCCAGTAGTATACTCGGTGCGGGGACAGGGCCCTCGAGGCCCCAGCATTTT. Translation: CASSILGAGTGPSRPQHF.

This clonotype was picked up many times. This chain connects TRBV12-3 or TRBV12-4 to TRBJ1-2; 8 bases agree with TRBD1. The V segment lost 3 bases and the J segment 5 bases; nucleotides outside the gene matches: 5. The CDR3 runs 14 residues. DNA for the CDR3: TGTGCCAGCAGTTTCGCCGGGACAGGATATGGCTACACCTTC. Translation: CASSFAGTGYGYTF.

This clonotype was counted a few times. This chain uses TRBV20-1 with TRBJ1-5; D is perhaps TRBD1 (5 bases). V was clipped by 5 bases and J by 0 bases, with 11 bases between them. The CDR3 runs to 14 residues. Germline assignment: CDR1 DFQATT and CDR2 SNEGSKA (reference sequence). The CDR3 sequence is CSAALGGSNQPQHF. As DNA, the CDR3 is TGCAGTGCTGCCCTGGGGGGTAGCAATCAGCCCCAGCATTTT.

The chain employs TRBV28 and TRBJ2-7, with 11 bases aligning to TRBD2. This CDR3 contains 13 residues. Germline V gene data show CDR1 as MDHEN and CDR2 as SYDVKM. CDR3 residues: CASSPGLAGEQGV. CDR3 DNA: TGTGCCAGCAGTCCCGGACTAGCGGGCGAGCAGGGGGTG.

This clonotype was seen at least ten times. The V call is TRBV18, the J call TRBJ1-6; TRBD1 aligns across 7 bases. This CDR3 contains 15 residues. Germline V gene data show CDR1 as KGHSH and CDR2 as LQKENI. V shed 2 bases and J 7 bases; nucleotides not matched to a gene: 5. CDR3 in DNA: TGTGCCAGCTCACCAAAAGGGACAGCCAATTCACCCCTCCACTTT. Its translation is CASSPKGTANSPLHF.

This clonotype appeared many times. CDR3 in DNA: TGTGCCAGCAATAAGGGGGGGGGCGCCTCTGGGGCCAACGTCCTGACTTTC. Protein product: CASNKGGGASGANVLTF. The genes are TRBV6-4 and TRBJ2-6; D is perhaps TRBD2 (7 bases). The CDR3 is 17 residues long. Deletions cut 7 bases from V and 0 bases from J, with 16 bases between. Per the germline V gene, CDR1 is MRHNA and CDR2 is SNTAGT.

Ten or more counts support this clonotype. The chain joins TRBV27 to TRBJ2-7; 10 bases line up with TRBD2. V lost 3 bases, J lost 4 bases, and 3 bases stayed unmatched. The CDR3 length is 14 residues. Germline V gene sequence: CDR1 MNHEY, CDR2 SMNVEV (reference sequence). As DNA, the CDR3 is TGTGCCAGCAGTTTGGGTAGCGGGAGGTACGAGCAGTACTTC. The encoded protein is CASSLGSGRYEQYF.

This clonotype was counted at least ten times. CDR3 amino acids: CSVELTTGNGYTF. The CDR3 coding sequence is TGCAGCGTTGAATTGACGACAGGGAATGGCTACACCTTC. The chain couples TRBV29-1 to TRBJ1-2, with 7 bases lining up with TRBD1. The CDR3 sequence is 13 residues long. The germline gives CDR1 SQVTM, CDR2 ANQGSEA. V lost 2 bases and J lost 6; bases outside the gene matches: 6. Full variable domain (rest looked up from reference TRBV29-1 and TRBJ1-2): SAVISQKPSRDICQRGTSLTIQCQVDSQVTMMFWYRQQPGQSLTLIATANQGSEATYESGFVIDKFPISRPNLTFSTLTVSNMSPEDSSIYLCSVELTTGNGYTFGSGTRLTVV.